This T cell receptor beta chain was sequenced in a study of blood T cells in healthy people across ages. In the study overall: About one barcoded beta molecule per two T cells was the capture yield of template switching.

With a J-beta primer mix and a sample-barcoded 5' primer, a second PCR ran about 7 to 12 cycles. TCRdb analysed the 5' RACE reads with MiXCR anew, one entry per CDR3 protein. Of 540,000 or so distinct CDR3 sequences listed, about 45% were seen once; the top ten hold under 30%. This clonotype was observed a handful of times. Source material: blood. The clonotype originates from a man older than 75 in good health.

The CDR3: CASSQGASGAKNIQYF. The CDR3 DNA reads as TGTGCCAGCAGCCAAGGGGCGTCAGGAGCCAAAAACATTCAGTACTTC. V and J are TRBV3-1 and TRBJ2-4; D not resolved. With 1 base removed from V and 0 bases from J, the gap between germline ends came to 10 bases. CDR3 size: 16 residues. Germline assignment: CDR1 LGHDT and CDR2 YNNKEL (reference sequence).